The source of this T cell receptor beta chain is a study of blood T cell repertoires in COVID-19. Method: immunoSEQ multiplex PCR; TCRdb's copy keeps in-frame clones and lacks some. Of some 230,000 clones in the sample, around 80% were seen once. This CDR3 is built from 14 residues. Germline-derived CDR1 and CDR2 are LGHDT and YNNKEL (reference sequence). Trimming pared 4 bases from V and 5 bases from J, leaving 14 bases between. What was sequenced was PBMCs or T cells enriched from blood (not recorded which). The receptor comes from a man in his forties who had recovered from COVID-19. The V gene is TRBV3-1 (or the pseudogene TRBV3-2), the J gene TRBJ1-1, with D perhaps matching TRBD1 (6 bases). CDR3 DNA: TGTGCCAGCAGCCCCCGGGGGGGCCGGACTGAAGCTTTCTTT. This sequence encodes CASSPRGGRTEAFF.